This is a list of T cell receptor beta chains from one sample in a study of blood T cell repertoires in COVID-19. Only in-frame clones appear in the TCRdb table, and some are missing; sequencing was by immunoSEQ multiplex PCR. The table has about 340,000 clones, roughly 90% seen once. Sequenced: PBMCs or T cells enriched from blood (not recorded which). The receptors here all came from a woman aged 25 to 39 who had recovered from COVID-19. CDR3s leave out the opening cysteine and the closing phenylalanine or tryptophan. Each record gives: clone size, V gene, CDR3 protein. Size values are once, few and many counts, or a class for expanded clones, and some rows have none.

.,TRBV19,ATQGQEEYGYT
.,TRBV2,ASRVRREGGEQF
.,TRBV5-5,ASSGTLTGDTGYT
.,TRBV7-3,ASSFSYTGELF
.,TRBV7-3,ASSFGDEGELF
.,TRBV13,ASSPGGYPNEQF
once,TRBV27,ASYRGQFDTEAF
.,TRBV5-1,ASSPPTSNEQF
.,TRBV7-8,ASSNLGQGGDYGYT
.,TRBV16,ASSLWGQGNTEAF
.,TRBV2,ASSPSGQGIYNEQF
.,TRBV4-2,ASSQDHFQGTSTDTQY